The 5 T cell receptor beta chains below come from one sample, sequenced in a study of blood T cell repertoires in COVID-19. Method: immunoSEQ multiplex PCR; TCRdb's copy keeps in-frame clones and lacks some. This sample carries about 37,000 clones, approximately 88% of them seen once, and the ten largest clones take around a tenth. Sequencing was done on a sample of peripheral blood. All receptors come from a human donor in a cohort sampled during active COVID-19.

V gene TRBV2 combines with J gene TRBJ1-1, with D perhaps matching TRBD1 (6 bases). Trimming took 5 bases from V and 4 from J, leaving 14 bases between them. The CDR3 is made up of 14 amino acids. Germline V gene data show CDR1 as SNHLY and CDR2 as FYNNEI. DNA for the CDR3: TGTGCCAGCAGTCACAGGGAAAGGAGCACTGAAGCTTTCTTT. This encodes CASSHRERSTEAFF.

This chain connects TRBV5-6 to TRBJ2-7; D possibly corresponds to TRBD1 (6 bases). Germline loops: CDR1 SGHDT, CDR2 YYEEEE. Trimming shortened V by 9 bases and J by 5 bases, and 18 bases separated the two germline ends. The CDR3 has 13 residues. CDR3 sequence (DNA): TGTGCCACACACAGGGTCCCTCTGAACGAGCAGTACTTC. It codes for CATHRVPLNEQYF.

This rearrangement joins TRBV28 to TRBJ1-4, with D possibly TRBD1 on 6 matching bases. This CDR3 region has 18 residues. Deletions cut 1 base from V and 5 bases from J, with 20 bases between. Germline V gives CDR1 MDHEN, CDR2 SYDVKM. CDR3 loop: CASSLFGPGGRRNEKLFF. CDR3 bases: TGTGCCAGCAGTTTATTTGGTCCCGGGGGGCGCCGAAATGAAAAACTGTTTTTT.

This chain connects TRBV7-2 to TRBJ2-7; D unresolved. V lost 2 bases, J lost 1 base, and 9 bases lay in between. The CDR3 totals 14 residues. CDR1 and CDR2 from the germline V gene are SGHTA and FQGNSA. The CDR3, as DNA: TGTGCCAGCAGCTTAAGAGCCAGGTCCTACGAGCAGTACTTC. Encoded protein: CASSLRARSYEQYF.

J is TRBJ1-2 and V is TRBV19; no definite D call. CDR1 is LNHDA and CDR2 is SQIVND in the germline V gene (reference sequence). The ends were cut back, 1 base at V and 4 bases at J, with 10 bases in the middle. The CDR3 covers 14 residues. Here the CDR3 DNA reads TGTGCCAGTAGTATAGGGAGCTACGGCTATGGCTACACCTTC. It specifies CASSIGSYGYGYTF.